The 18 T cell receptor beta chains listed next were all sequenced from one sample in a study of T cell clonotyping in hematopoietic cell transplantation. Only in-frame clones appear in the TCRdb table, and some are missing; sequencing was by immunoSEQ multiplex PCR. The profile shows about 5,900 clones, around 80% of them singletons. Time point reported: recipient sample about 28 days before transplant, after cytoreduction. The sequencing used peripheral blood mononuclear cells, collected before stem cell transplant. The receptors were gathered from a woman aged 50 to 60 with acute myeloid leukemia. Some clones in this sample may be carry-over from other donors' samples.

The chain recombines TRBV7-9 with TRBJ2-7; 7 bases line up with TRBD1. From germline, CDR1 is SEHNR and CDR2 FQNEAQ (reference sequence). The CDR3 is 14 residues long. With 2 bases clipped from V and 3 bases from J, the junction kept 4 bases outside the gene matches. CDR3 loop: CASSLTGVVYEQYF. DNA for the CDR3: TGTGCCAGCAGCTTAACAGGGGTGGTCTACGAGCAGTACTTC. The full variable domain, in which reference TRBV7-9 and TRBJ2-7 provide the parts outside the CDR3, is DTGVSQNPRHKITKRGQNVTFRCDPISEHNRLYWYRQTLGQGPEFLTYFQNEAQLEKSRLLSDRFSAERPKGSFSTLEIQRTEQGDSAMYLCASSLTGVVYEQYFGPGTRLTVT.

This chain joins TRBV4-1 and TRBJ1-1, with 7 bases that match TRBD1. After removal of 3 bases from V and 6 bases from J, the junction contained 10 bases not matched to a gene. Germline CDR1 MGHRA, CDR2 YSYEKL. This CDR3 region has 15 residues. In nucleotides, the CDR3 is TGCGCCAGCAGCCAGGATGACAGGGAGGGGTCTGAAGCTTTCTTT. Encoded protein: CASSQDDREGSEAFF.

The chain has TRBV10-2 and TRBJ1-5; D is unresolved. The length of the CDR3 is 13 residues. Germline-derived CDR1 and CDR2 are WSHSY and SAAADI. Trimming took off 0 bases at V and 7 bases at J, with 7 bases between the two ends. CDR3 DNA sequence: TGCGCCAGCAGTGAGTCGTTAAGCCAGCCCCAGCATTTT. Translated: CASSESLSQPQHF.

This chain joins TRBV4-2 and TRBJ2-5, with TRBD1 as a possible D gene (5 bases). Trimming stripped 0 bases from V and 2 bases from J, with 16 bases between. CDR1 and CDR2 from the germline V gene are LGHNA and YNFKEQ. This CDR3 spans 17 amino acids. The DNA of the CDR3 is TGTGCCAGCAGCCAAGATCTTGGGGCTGGGCAGCAAGAGACCCAGTACTTC. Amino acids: CASSQDLGAGQQETQYF.

This chain's CDR3 is CASSLNLSTGRQPQHF. The CDR3 DNA sequence: TGTGCCAGCAGCTTAAATCTTTCGACCGGGCGGCAGCCCCAGCATTTT. V and J are TRBV11-3 and TRBJ1-5, with D unresolved. Germline CDR1 SGHNT, CDR2 YENEEA. The CDR3 contains 16 residues. Trimming shortened V by 2 bases and J by 7 bases, and 18 bases separated the two germline ends.

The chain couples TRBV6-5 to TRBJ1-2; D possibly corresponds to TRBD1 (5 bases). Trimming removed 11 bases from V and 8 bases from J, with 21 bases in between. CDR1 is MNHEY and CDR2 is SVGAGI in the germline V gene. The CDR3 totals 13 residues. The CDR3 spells CASSKGQGLGYTF. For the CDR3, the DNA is TGTGCCTCCTCCAAGGGCCAGGGCTTAGGCTACACCTTC.

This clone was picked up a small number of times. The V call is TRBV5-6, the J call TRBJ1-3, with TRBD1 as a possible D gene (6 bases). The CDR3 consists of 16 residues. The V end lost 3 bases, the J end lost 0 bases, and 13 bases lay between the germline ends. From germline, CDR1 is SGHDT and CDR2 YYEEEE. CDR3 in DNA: TGTGCCAGCAGCTGGGCGGACAGACACTCTGGAAACACCATATATTTT. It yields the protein CASSWADRHSGNTIYF. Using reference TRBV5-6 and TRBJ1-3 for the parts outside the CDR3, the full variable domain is DAGVTQSPTHLIKTRGQQVTLRCSPKSGHDTVSWYQQALGQGPQFIFQYYEEEERQRGNFPDRFSGHQFPNYSSELNVNALLLGDSALYLCASSWADRHSGNTIYFGEGSWLTVV.

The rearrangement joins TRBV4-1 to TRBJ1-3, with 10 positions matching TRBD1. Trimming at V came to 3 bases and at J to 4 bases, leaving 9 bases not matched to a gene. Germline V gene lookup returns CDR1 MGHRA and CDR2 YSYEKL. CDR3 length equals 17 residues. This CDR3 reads CASSQSMGTGVGNTIYF. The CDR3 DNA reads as TGCGCCAGCAGCCAGTCAATGGGGACAGGGGTAGGAAACACCATATATTTT.

CDR3 in amino acids: CASSWVSTDTQYF. CDR3 sequence (DNA): TGTGCCAGCAGCTGGGTAAGCACAGATACGCAGTATTTT. The chain couples TRBV7-2 to TRBJ2-3, with D hard to call. Trimming took 4 bases from V and 0 from J, leaving 5 bases between them. The germline V gene has CDR1 SGHTA and CDR2 FQGNSA. The CDR3 runs 13 residues.

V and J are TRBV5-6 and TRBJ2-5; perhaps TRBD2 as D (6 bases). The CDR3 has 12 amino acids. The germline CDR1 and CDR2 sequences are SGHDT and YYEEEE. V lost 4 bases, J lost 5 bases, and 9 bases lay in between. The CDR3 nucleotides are TGTGCCAGCAGCCCGAGCGGGGAGACCCAGTACTTC. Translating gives CASSPSGETQYF.

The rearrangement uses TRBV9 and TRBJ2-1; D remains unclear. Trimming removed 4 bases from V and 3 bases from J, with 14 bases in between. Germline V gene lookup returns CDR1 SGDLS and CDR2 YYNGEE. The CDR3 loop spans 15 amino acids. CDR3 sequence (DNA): TGTGCCAGCAGCCCCTTCGGCGGCCACTACAATGAGCAGTTCTTC. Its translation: CASSPFGGHYNEQFF.

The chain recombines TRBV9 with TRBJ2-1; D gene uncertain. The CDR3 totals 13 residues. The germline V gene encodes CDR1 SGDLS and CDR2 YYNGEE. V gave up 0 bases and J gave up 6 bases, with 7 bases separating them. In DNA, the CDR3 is TGTGCCAGCAGCGTAGACCTTACCAATGAGCAGTTCTTC. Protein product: CASSVDLTNEQFF.

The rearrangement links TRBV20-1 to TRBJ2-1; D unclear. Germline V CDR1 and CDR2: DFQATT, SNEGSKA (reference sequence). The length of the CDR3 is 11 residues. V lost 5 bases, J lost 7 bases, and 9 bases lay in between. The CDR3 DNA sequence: TGCAGTGCTTCCCTACTGAATGAGCAGTTCTTC. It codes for CSASLLNEQFF.

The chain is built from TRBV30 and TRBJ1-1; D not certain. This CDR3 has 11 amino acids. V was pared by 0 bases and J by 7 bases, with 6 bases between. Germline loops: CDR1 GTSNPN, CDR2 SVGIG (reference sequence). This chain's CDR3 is CAWSVGVEAFF. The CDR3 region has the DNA TGTGCCTGGAGTGTGGGCGTTGAAGCTTTCTTT.

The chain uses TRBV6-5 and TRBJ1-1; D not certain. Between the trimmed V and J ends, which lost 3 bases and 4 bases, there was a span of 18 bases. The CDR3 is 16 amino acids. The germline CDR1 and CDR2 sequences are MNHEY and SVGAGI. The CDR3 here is CASSYSSGEQPTEAFF. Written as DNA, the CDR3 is TGTGCCAGCAGTTATAGTTCTGGGGAACAGCCCACTGAAGCTTTCTTT.

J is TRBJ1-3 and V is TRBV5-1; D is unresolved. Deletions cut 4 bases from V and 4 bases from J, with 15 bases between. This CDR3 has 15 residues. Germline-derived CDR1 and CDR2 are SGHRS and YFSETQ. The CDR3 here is CASSPSGGFGNTIYF. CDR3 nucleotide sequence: TGCGCCAGCAGCCCGAGTGGAGGGTTCGGAAACACCATATATTTT.

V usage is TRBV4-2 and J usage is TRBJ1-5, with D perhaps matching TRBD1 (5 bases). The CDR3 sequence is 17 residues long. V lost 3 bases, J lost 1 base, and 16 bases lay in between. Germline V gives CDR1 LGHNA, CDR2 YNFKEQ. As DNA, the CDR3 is TGTGCCAGCAGCCAGCCCGGGGGTGGGAAGAGCAATCAGCCCCAGCATTTT. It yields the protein CASSQPGGGKSNQPQHF.

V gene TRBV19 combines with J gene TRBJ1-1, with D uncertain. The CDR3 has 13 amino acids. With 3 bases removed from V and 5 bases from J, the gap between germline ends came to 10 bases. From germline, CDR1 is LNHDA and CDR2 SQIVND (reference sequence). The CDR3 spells CASSIKRETEAFF. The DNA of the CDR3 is TGTGCCAGTAGTATTAAAAGGGAGACTGAAGCTTTCTTT.